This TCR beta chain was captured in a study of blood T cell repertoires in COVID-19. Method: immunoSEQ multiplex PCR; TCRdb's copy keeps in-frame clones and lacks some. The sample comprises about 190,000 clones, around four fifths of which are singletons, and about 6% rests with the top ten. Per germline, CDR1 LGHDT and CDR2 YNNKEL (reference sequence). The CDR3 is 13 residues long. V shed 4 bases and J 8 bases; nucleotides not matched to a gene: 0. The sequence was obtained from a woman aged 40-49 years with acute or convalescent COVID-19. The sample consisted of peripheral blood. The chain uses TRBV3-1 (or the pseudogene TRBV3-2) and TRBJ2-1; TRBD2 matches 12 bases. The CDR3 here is CASSRTSGDEQFF. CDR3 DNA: TGTGCCAGCAGCCGGACTAGCGGGGATGAGCAGTTCTTC.